Listed here are 12 T cell receptor beta chains from one sample, sequenced in a study of blood T cells in healthy people across ages. Alongside a J-beta primer mix, a sample-barcoded 5' primer served in a second PCR lasting about 7 to 11 cycles. TCRdb re-called the 5' RACE reads with MiXCR, one entry per CDR3 protein. Found here are 750,000 to 950,000 distinct CDR3 sequences, under 35% of them singletons; the top ten hold 9.5% to 13%. These data were also reused for a study on T cells of mothers and their children.

Material for sequencing was blood. All receptors come from a woman aged 40 to 50 in good health.

This clonotype was found a few times. The chain employs TRBV3-1 and TRBJ1-2; 8 bases map to TRBD1. The CDR3 is 17 residues long. Trimming at V came to 0 bases and at J to 4 bases, leaving 10 bases not matched to a gene. The germline gives CDR1 LGHDT, CDR2 YNNKEL (reference sequence). Here the CDR3 reads CASSQEGHRGDFYGYTF. Here the CDR3 DNA reads TGTGCCAGCAGCCAAGAAGGCCACAGGGGGGACTTCTATGGCTACACCTTC.

V and J are TRBV7-2 and TRBJ2-7, with 9 bases identical to TRBD2. The CDR3 is 16 residues long. Trimming removed 2 bases from V and 2 bases from J; junction bases left unmatched: 7. In germline, CDR1 is SGHTA, CDR2 FQGNSA. The CDR3 loop reads CASSLSGGQGTYEQYF. CDR3 in DNA: TGTGCCAGCAGCTTAAGCGGGGGGCAGGGGACCTACGAGCAGTACTTC.

There are many counts of this clonotype. The chain recombines TRBV10-3 with TRBJ2-1, with TRBD1 identical over 7 bases. Unmatched junction bases numbered 12, after V lost 6 bases and J lost 10 bases. This CDR3 region has 14 residues. CDR1 ENHRY and CDR2 SYGVKD come from the germline V gene. CDR3 sequence: CAISPGQNKEEQFF. The DNA of the CDR3 is TGTGCCATCAGCCCGGGACAGAATAAGGAAGAGCAGTTCTTC.

This clonotype came up a few times. This chain connects TRBV5-1 to TRBJ1-6; no reliable D call. Deletions cut 0 bases from V and 7 bases from J, with 14 bases between. Per germline, CDR1 SGHRS and CDR2 YFSETQ. The CDR3 spans 16 residues. The CDR3 coding sequence is TGCGCCAGCAGCTTGGCATCGGAGGTGGCCAATTCACCCCTCCACTTT. This sequence encodes CASSLASEVANSPLHF.

This clonotype was observed a handful of times. An end of the junction differs from the germline gene, which may be a read error. The chain carries TRBV7-2 and TRBJ2-3; the match to TRBD2 covers 10 bases. CDR1 is SGHTA, CDR2 FQGNSA, per germline. The CDR3 covers 12 residues. CDR3 residues: CAGTSVTDTQYF. The CDR3 DNA reads as TGCGCAGGGACTAGCGTCACAGATACGCAGTATTTT.

The rearrangement joins TRBV29-1 to TRBJ2-3; TRBD1 matches at 7 bases. The CDR3 loop spans 16 amino acids. CDR1 and CDR2 from the germline V gene are SQVTM and ANQGSEA. J gave up 0 bases and V 7 bases, and 13 bases lay outside the gene matches. The CDR3 loop reads CSAVSAMTGSTDTQYF. In DNA form, the CDR3 reads TGCAGCGCCGTAAGCGCCATGACAGGGAGCACAGATACGCAGTATTTT.

The chain uses TRBV5-6 and TRBJ1-2, with D hard to call. Germline loops: CDR1 SGHDT, CDR2 YYEEEE. The CDR3 is 14 residues long. Between the trimmed V and J ends, which lost 1 base and 4 bases, there was a span of 11 bases. The CDR3 DNA is TGTGCCAGCAGCTTGTATGGAAGGGCCTATGGCTACACCTTC. Its translation is CASSLYGRAYGYTF.

Concerning this clonotype itself: A read error may explain this, as a much larger clone is one base away. V usage is TRBV7-9 and J usage is TRBJ2-5, with TRBD1 identical over 9 bases. The J call is uncertain, as TRBJ2-7 better fits the DNA end. The CDR3 runs to 15 residues. The germline V gene encodes CDR1 SEHNR and CDR2 FQNEAQ (reference sequence). CDR3 DNA sequence: TGTGCCAACAGCTCCTGGGACAGGGAAACCTACGAGCAGTACTTC. This encodes CANSSWDRETYEQYF.

The chain joins TRBV29-1 to TRBJ1-2; 8 positions agree with TRBD1. The CDR3 is 13 amino acids. Germline V CDR1 and CDR2: SQVTM, ANQGSEA. V trimming: 6 bases; J trimming: 5 bases; junction bases outside the gene matches: 8. The CDR3 region is CSVAGQGFYGYTF. CDR3 coding DNA: TGCAGCGTAGCCGGACAGGGTTTTTATGGCTACACCTTC.

In DNA form, the CDR3 reads TGCAGTGCTAGATTCCGGACTAGCGGGACCCACGAGCAGTACTTC. Translating gives CSARFRTSGTHEQYF. The gene calls are TRBV20-1 and TRBJ2-7, with TRBD2 matching 12 bases. The V and J ends lost 2 bases and 5 bases, in that order; junction bases with no gene match: 7. The CDR3 has 15 amino acids. Germline assignment: CDR1 DFQATT and CDR2 SNEGSKA (reference sequence).

V is TRBV20-1 and J is TRBJ2-5, with D possibly TRBD2 on 6 matching bases. The germline V gene has CDR1 DFQATT and CDR2 SNEGSKA (reference sequence). Trimming cost V 5 bases and J 0 bases, with 10 bases left between them. CDR3 length: 13 amino acids. The CDR3 here is CSAQGRYQETQYF. In DNA, the CDR3 is TGCAGTGCTCAAGGGAGGTACCAAGAGACCCAGTACTTC.

The V call is TRBV7-2, the J call TRBJ1-6; D unresolved. Germline assignment: CDR1 SGHTA and CDR2 FQGNSA. The CDR3 consists of 14 residues. V was trimmed by 5 bases and J by 9 bases, leaving 14 bases between them. CDR3 sequence: CASSRDSAPSPLHF. The CDR3 DNA is TGTGCCAGCAGCCGCGACTCAGCGCCTTCACCCCTCCACTTT. The full variable domain, rest sourced from reference TRBV7-2 and TRBJ1-6, is GAGVSQSPSNKVTEKGKDVELRCDPISGHTALYWYRQSLGQGLEFLIYFQGNSAPDKSGLPSDRFSAERTGGSVSTLTIQRTQQEDSAVYLCASSRDSAPSPLHFGNGTRLTVT.